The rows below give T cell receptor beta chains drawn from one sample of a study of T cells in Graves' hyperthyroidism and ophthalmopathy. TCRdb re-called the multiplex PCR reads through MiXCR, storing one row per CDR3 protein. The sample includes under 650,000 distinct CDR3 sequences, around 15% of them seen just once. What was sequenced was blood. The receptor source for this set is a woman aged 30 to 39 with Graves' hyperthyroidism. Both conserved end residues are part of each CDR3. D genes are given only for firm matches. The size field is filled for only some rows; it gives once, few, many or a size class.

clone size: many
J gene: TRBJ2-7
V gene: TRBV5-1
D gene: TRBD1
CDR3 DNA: TGCGCCAGCAGCGACCGGACAGGGGTCCACGAGCAGTACTTC
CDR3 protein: CASSDRTGVHEQYF

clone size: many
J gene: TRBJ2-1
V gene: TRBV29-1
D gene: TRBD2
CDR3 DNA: TGCAGCGTTAGCGGGAGGGACAATGAGCAGTTCTTC
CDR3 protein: CSVSGRDNEQFF

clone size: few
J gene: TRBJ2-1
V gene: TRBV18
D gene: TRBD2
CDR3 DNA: TGTGCCAGCTCACCCCCTAGCGGGAGGGCCGATGAGCAGTTCTTC
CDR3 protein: CASSPPSGRADEQFF

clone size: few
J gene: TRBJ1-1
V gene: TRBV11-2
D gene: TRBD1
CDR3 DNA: TGTGCCAGCAGCTTAATCGGGGCAGGGGGAATGAACACTGAAGCTTTCTTT
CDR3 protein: CASSLIGAGGMNTEAFF

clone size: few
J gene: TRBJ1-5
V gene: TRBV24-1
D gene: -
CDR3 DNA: TGTGCCACCAGTGCACAGGGTAGGGAGCCCCAGCATTTT
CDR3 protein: CATSAQGREPQHF

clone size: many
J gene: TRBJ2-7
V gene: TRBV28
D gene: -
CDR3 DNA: TGTGCCAGCAGTTTAGTGGGAAAGGGCGAGCAGTACTTC
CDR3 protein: CASSLVGKGEQYF

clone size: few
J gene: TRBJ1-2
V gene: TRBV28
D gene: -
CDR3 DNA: TGTGCCAGCAGTTTAGTGGGATTGTATGGCTACACCTTC
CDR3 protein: CASSLVGLYGYTF

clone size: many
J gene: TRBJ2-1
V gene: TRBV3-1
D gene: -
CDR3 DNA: TGTGCCAGCAGCCAAGATCTTGGACAGTGGAATGAGCAGTTCTTC
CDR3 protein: CASSQDLGQWNEQFF

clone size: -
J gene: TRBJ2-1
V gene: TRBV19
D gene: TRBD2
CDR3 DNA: TGTGCCAGTAGTACTGGGACTAGCGGGGGTCCATACAATGAGCAGTTCTTC
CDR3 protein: CASSTGTSGGPYNEQFF

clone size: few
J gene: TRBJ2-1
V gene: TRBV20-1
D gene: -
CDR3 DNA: TGCAGTGCTTTAGAGGCGGGCCACTACAATGAGCAGTTCTTC
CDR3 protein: CSALEAGHYNEQFF

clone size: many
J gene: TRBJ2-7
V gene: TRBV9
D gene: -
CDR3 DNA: TGTGCCAGCAGCGCCCTAGGGGGGTCACCCTACGAGCAGTACTTC
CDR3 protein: CASSALGGSPYEQYF

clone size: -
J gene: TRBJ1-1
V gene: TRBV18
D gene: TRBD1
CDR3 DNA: TGCTCCAGCTCACCGCGACAGGGTCAGAGCACTGAAGCTTTCTTT
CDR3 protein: CSSSPRQGQSTEAFF

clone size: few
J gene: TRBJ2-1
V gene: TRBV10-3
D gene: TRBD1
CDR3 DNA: TGTGCCATCCACGGACAGGGGTATCATGAGCAGTTCTTC
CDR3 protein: CAIHGQGYHEQFF

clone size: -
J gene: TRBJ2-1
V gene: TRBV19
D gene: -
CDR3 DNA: TGTGCCAGTAGTATAAACACAAAAAGGGACCAGTTCTTC
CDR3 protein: CASSINTKRDQFF

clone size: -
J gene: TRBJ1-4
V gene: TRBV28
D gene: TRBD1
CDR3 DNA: TGTGCCAGCAGGGAGAGACAAGGGACAGCAACTAATGAAAAACTGTTTTTT
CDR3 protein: CASRERQGTATNEKLFF

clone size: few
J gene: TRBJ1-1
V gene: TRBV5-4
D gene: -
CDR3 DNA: TGTGCCAGCAGCTTTGTTACAGACATGAACACTGAAGCTTTCTTT
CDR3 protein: CASSFVTDMNTEAFF

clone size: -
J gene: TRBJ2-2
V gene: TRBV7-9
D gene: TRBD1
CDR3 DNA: TGTGCCAGCAGCCCACAGGGGGTCAGGGAGCTGTTTTTT
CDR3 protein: CASSPQGVRELFF

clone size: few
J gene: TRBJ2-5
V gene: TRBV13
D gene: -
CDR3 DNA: TGTGCCAGCAGCTTGGCTAGCAGCTCCCGGACCCAGTACTTC
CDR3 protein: CASSLASSSRTQYF

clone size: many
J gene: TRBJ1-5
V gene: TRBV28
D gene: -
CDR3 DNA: TGTGCCAGCAGATCTATCAGTAATCAGCCCCAGCATTTT
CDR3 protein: CASRSISNQPQHF

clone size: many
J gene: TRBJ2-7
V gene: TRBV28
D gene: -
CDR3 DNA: TGTGCCAGCAGGATCGGTCTCTCCTACGAGCAGTACTTC
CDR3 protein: CASRIGLSYEQYF

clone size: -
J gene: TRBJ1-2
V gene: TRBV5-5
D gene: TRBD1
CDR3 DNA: TGTGCCAGCAGACCCGGGACAGGGGGTGGCTACACCTTC
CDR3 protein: CASRPGTGGGYTF

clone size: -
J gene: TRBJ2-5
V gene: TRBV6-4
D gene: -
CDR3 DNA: TGTGCCAGCCCATCCAGGGGTGAAGAGACCCAGTACTTC
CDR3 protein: CASPSRGEETQYF

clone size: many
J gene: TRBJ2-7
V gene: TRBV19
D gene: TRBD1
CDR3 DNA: TGTGCCAGTAGTATTGACAGGGGGCTCTCCTACGAGCAGTACTTC
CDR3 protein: CASSIDRGLSYEQYF

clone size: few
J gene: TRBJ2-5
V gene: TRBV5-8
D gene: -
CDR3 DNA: TGTGCCAGCAGCTTGGAATCGGCAGTTCAAGAGACCCAGTACTTC
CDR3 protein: CASSLESAVQETQYF

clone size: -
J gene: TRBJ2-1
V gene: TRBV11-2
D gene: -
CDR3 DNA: TGTGCCAGCAGCCAAGTGGGGAAGACAGAGAATGAGCAGTTCTTC
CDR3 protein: CASSQVGKTENEQFF

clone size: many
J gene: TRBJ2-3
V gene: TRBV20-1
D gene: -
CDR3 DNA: TGCAGTGCGAATGGACGGGGAAGCACAGATACGCAGTATTTT
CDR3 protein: CSANGRGSTDTQYF

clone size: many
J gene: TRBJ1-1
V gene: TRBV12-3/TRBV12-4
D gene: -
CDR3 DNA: TGTGCCAGCAGACCCTCTAGGGGGGCAAGGAACACTGAAGCTTTCTTT
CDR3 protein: CASRPSRGARNTEAFF

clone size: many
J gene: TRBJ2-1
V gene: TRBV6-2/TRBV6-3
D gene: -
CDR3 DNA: TGTGCCAGCAGTTACTATTGGGGGTACGATGAGCAGTTCTTC
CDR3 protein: CASSYYWGYDEQFF

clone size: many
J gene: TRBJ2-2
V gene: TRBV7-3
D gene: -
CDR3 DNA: TGTGCCAGCAGCCCCGGGGGCAGGACCGGGGAGCTGTTTTTT
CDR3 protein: CASSPGGRTGELFF

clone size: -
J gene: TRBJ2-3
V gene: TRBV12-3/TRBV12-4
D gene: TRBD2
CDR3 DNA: TGTGCCAGCAGTTTAGCTGGGAGGGACACAGATACGCAGTATTTT
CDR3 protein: CASSLAGRDTDTQYF

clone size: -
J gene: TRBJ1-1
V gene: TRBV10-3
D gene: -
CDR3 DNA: TGTGCCATCAGTGAGCTGGGGCCCATTAACACTGAAGCTTTCTTT
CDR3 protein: CAISELGPINTEAFF

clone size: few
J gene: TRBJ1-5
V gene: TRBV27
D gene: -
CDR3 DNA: TGTGCCACCTCACGGGTTAGGGGACGCAATCAGCCCCAGCATTTT
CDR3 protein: CATSRVRGRNQPQHF

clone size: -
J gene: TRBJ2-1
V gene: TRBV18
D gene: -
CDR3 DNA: TGTGCCAGCTCACTAGGACAGACCTACGAGCAGTTCTTC
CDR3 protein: CASSLGQTYEQFF

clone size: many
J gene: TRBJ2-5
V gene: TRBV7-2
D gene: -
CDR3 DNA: TGTGCCAGCAGCCGGGAAACCCAAGAGACCCAGTACTTC
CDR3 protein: CASSRETQETQYF

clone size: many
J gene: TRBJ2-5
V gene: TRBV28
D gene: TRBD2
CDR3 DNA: TGTGCCAGCAGCCCTGCCTTGGGGGGGGAGACCCAGTACTTC
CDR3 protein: CASSPALGGETQYF

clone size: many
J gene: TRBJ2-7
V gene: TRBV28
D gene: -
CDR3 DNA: TGTGCCAGCAGTTTAGTTGCCTGGACAGTCTCCTACGAGCAGTACTTC
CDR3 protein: CASSLVAWTVSYEQYF

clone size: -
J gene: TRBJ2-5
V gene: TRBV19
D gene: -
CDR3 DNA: TGTGCCAGTAGTAATAGGACAGCCCAAGAGACCCAGTACTTC
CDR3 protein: CASSNRTAQETQYF

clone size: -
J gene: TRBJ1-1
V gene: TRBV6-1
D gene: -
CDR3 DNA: TGTGCCAGCAGCCGGGGTTGGGAGTCGAACACTGAAGCTTTCTTT
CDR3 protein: CASSRGWESNTEAFF

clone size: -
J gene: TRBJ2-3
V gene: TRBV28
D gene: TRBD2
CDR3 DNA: TGTGCCAGCAGTTTCATGGCGGATTCGGGAGGGCCGACAGATACGCAGTATTTT
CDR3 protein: CASSFMADSGGPTDTQYF

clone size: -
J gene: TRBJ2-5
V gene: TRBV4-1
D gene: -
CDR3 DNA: TGCGCCAGCAGCCACCCTTGGACAGAACTATCGGAGACCCAGTACTTC
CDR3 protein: CASSHPWTELSETQYF

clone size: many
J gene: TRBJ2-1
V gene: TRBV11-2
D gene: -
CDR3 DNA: TGTGCCAGCAGCTTCGTTAACAATGAGCAGTTCTTC
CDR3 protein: CASSFVNNEQFF

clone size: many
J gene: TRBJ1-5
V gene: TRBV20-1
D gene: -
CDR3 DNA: TGCAGTGCTAGAATGGGGGTTTCCCAGCCCCAGCATTTT
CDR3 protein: CSARMGVSQPQHF

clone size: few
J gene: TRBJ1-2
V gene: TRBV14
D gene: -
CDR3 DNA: TGTGCCAGCAGCCATCTCGGGACGTCGGGAGGCTACACCTTC
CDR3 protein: CASSHLGTSGGYTF

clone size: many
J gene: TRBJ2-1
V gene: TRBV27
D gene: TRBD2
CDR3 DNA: TGTGCCAGCAGTTTATTTCCTAGCGGGAACCACAATGAGCAGTTCTTC
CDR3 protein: CASSLFPSGNHNEQFF

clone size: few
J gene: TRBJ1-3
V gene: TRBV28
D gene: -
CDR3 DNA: TGTGCCAGCAGTTTGGGACCGGGGGGCCCTGGAAACACCATATATTTT
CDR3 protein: CASSLGPGGPGNTIYF

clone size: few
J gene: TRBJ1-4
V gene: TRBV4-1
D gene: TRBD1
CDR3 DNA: TGCGCCAGCAGGAGGACAGGTTTTAATGAAAAACTGTTTTTT
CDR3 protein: CASRRTGFNEKLFF

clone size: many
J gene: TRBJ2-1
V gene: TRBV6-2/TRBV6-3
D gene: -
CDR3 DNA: TGTGCCAGCAGTCGCATTAATGAGCAGTTCTTC
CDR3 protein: CASSRINEQFF

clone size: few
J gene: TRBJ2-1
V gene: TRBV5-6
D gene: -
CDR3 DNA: TGTGCCAGCAGCCCGATGGGGGGTCGCAATGAGCAGTTCTTC
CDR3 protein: CASSPMGGRNEQFF

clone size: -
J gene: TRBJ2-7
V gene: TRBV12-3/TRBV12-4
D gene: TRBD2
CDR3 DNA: TGTGCCAGCAGTTTTCCCTCCCCGGGAGGAAACGAGCAGTACTTC
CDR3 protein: CASSFPSPGGNEQYF

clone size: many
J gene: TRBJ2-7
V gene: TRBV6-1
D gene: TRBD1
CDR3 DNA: TGTGCCACACCGGGACAGCACTCCTACGAGCAGTACTTC
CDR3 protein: CATPGQHSYEQYF

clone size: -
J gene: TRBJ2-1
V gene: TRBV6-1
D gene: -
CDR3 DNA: TGTGCCAGCAGTCGTCAGGAGGGCCGGAGCTACAATGAGCAGTTCTTC
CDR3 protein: CASSRQEGRSYNEQFF